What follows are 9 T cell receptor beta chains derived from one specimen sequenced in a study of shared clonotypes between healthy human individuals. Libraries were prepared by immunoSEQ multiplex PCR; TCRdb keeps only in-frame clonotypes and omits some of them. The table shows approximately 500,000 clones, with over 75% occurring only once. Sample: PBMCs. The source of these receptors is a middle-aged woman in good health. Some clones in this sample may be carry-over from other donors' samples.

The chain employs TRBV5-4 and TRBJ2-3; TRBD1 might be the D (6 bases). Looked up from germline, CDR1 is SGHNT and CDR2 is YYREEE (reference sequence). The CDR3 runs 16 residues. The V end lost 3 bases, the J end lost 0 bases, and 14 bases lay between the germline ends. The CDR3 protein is CASSSGHLTSTDTQYF. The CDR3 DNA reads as TGTGCCAGCAGCTCGGGACACTTAACTAGCACAGATACGCAGTATTTT. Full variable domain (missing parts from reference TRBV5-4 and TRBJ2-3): ETGVTQSPTHLIKTRGQQVTLRCSSQSGHNTVSWYQQALGQGPQFIFQYYREEENGRGNFPPRFSGLQFPNYSSELNVNALELDDSALYLCASSSGHLTSTDTQYFGPGTRLTVL.

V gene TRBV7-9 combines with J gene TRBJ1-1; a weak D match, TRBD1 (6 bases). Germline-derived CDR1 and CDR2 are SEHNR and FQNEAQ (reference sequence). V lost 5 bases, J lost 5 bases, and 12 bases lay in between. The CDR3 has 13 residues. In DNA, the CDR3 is TGTGCCAGCAGCCCGGTAGGGGGAACTGAAGCTTTCTTT. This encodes CASSPVGGTEAFF. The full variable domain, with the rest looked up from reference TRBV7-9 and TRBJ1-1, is DTGVSQNPRHKITKRGQNVTFRCDPISEHNRLYWYRQTLGQGPEFLTYFQNEAQLEKSRLLSDRFSAERPKGSFSTLEIQRTEQGDSAMYLCASSPVGGTEAFFGQGTRLTVV.

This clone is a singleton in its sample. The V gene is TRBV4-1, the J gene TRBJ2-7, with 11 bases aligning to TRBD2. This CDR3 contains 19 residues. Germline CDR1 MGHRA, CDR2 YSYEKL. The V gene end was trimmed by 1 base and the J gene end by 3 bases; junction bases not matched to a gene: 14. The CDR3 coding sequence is TGCGCCAGCAGCCAAGTGGCTAGCGGGAGGCCCAGAACGAACTACGAGCAGTACTTC. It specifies CASSQVASGRPRTNYEQYF.

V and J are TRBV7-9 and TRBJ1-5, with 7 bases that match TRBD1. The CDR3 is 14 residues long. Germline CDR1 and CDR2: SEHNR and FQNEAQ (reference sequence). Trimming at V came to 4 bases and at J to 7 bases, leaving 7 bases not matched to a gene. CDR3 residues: CASSWTGVNQPQHF. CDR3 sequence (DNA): TGTGCCAGCAGCTGGACAGGAGTAAACCAGCCCCAGCATTTT.

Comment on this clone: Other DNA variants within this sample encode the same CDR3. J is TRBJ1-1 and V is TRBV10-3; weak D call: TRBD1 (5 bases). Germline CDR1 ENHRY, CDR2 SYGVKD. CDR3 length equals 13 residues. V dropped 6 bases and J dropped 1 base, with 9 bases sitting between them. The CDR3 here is CAISRDPNTEAFF. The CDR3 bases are TGTGCCATCAGCAGGGACCCGAACACTGAAGCTTTCTTT.

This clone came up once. CDR3 in amino acids: CASSGWGYEQYF. The CDR3, as DNA: TGTGCCAGCAGTGGGTGGGGCTACGAGCAGTACTTC. The chain has TRBV28 and TRBJ2-7; D gene uncertain. The CDR3 is 12 residues long. Germline values: CDR1 MDHEN, CDR2 SYDVKM. The V end lost 5 bases, the J end lost 3 bases, and 8 bases lay between the germline ends.

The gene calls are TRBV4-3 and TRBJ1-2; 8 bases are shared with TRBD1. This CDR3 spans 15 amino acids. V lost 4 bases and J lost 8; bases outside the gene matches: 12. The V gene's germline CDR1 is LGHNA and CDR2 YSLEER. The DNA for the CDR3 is TGCGCCAGCAGCCCCGGACAGGGAGGGGACGTCGGCTACACCTTC. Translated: CASSPGQGGDVGYTF.

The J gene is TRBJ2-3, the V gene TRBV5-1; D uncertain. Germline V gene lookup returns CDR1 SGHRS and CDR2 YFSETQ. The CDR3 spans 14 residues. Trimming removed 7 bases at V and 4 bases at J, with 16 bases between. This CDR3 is CASRRSFDADTQYF. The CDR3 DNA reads TGCGCCAGCCGTCGGAGTTTCGACGCAGATACGCAGTATTTT.

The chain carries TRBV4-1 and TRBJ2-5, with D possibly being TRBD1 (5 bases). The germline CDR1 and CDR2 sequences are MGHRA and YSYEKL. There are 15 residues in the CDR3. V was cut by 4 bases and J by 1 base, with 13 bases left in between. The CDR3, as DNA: TGCGCCAGCAGCCCCAGGGCGGCCAGCCAAGAGACCCAGTACTTC. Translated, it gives CASSPRAASQETQYF.